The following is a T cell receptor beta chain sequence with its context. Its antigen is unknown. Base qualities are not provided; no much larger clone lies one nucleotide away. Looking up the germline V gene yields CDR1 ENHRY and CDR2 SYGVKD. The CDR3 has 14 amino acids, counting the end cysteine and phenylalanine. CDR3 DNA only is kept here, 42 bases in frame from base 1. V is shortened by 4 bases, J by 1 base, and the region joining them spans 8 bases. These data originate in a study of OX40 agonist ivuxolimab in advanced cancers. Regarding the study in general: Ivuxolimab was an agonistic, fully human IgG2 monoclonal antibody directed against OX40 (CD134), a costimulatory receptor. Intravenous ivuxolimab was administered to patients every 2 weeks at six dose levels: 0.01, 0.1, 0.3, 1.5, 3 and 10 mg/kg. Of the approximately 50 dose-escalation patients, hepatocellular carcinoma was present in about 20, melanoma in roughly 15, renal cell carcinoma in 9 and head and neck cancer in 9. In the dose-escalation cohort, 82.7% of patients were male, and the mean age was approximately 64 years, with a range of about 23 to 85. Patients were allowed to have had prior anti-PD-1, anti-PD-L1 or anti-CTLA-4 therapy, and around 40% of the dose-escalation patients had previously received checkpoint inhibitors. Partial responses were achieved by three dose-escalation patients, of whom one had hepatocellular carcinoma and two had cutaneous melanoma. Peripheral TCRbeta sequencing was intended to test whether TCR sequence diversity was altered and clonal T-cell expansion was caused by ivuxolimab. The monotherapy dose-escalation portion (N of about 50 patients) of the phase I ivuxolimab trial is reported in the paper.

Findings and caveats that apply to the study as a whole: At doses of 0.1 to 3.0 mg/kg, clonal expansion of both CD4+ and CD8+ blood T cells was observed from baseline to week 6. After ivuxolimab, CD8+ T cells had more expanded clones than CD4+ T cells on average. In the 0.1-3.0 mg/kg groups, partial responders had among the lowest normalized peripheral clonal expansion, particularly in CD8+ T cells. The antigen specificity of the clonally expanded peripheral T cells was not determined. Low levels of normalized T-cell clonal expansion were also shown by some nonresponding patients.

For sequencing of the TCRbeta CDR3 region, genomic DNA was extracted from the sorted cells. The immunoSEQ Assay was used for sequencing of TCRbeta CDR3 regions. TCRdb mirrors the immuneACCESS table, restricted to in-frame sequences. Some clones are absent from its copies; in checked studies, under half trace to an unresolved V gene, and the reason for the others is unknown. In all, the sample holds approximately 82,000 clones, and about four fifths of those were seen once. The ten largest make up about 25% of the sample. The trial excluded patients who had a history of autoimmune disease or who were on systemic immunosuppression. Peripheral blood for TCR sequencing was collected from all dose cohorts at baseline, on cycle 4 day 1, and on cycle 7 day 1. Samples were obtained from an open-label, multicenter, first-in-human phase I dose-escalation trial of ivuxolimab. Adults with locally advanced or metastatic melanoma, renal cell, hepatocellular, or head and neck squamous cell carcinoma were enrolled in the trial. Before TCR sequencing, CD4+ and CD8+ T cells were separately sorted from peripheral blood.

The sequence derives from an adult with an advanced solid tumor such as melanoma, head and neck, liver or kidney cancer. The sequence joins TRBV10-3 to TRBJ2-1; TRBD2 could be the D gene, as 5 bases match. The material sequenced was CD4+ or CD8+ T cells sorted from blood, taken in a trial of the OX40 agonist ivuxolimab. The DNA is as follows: TGTGCCATCAGTGTCGGGGTTTCCTACAATGAGCAGTTCTTC. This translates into CAISVGVSYNEQFF.